The T cell receptor (beta chain) under discussion was sequenced for a study of blood T cell repertoires in COVID-19. Data came from immunoSEQ multiplex PCR; TCRdb stores just in-frame clones and leaves some out. Of almost 200,000 clones in the sample, over 80% were seen once. The germline V and J ends were trimmed by 7 bases and 4 bases, with 19 bases remaining between them. The CDR3 consists of 15 residues. Germline CDR1 LNHDA, CDR2 SQIVND (reference sequence). This clone appeared a single time. The TCR originated in a man aged 60-69 years with COVID-19, enrolled during active disease. Sequencing used peripheral blood. The rearrangement uses TRBV19 and TRBJ1-2; D not resolved. This CDR3 is CASTAVLKVSYGYTF. The CDR3 region has the DNA TGTGCCAGTACAGCGGTGTTAAAGGTTTCCTATGGCTACACCTTC.